The 24 T cell receptor beta chains below were found in one sample sequenced in a study of identical twins. One entry per CDR3 protein, called by TCRdb with MiXCR from the 5' RACE reads. The sample records 280,000 or so distinct CDR3 sequences, under 9% being singletons. The same data also contributed to another study, on yellow fever vaccine responses in identical twins.

Sequenced sample: memory (CD45RO+) T cells sorted from blood. These receptors were obtained from a woman between 18 and 29 years old in good health.

Notes on this clonotype: A read error is possible here, since a much larger clone lies one base away. CDR3 region: CASSLGGLADLYNEQFF. The DNA for the CDR3 is TGTGCCAGCAGCTTAGGGGGACTAGCGGACCTCTACAATGAGCAGTTCTTC. This chain links TRBV11-3 with TRBJ2-1; 11 bases map to TRBD2. V dropped 1 base and J dropped 3; count of bases not matched to a gene: 5. Germline V gene lookup returns CDR1 SGHNT and CDR2 YENEEA. This CDR3 region has 17 residues.

This clonotype showed up many times. The chain carries TRBV4-2 and TRBJ2-1; 7 bases align to TRBD2. CDR1 and CDR2 from the germline V gene are LGHNA and YNFKEQ. J lost 2 bases, V lost 0 bases, and 4 bases had no gene match. This CDR3 is 16 amino acids long. CDR3 DNA sequence: TGTGCCAGCAGCCAAGATGGAGCGGGACCCTACAATGAGCAGTTCTTC. Its translation is CASSQDGAGPYNEQFF.

This clonotype was picked up many times. The chain employs TRBV4-1 and TRBJ2-2, with D maybe TRBD1 (6 bases). The V gene lost 8 bases and the J gene lost 4 bases, with 11 bases spanning the gap. The CDR3 covers 13 residues. Germline V gene data show CDR1 as MGHRA and CDR2 as YSYEKL. CDR3 loop: CASRDIGTGELFF. DNA of the CDR3: TGCGCCAGCCGGGACATAGGCACCGGGGAGCTGTTTTTT.

This clonotype was observed a handful of times. This chain links TRBV3-1 with TRBJ2-2; D is unresolved. Trimming removed 7 bases from V and 6 bases from J, with 6 bases in between. This CDR3 is 11 amino acids long. In germline, CDR1 is LGHDT, CDR2 YNNKEL (reference sequence). CDR3 protein: CASNHAGELFF. In nucleotides, the CDR3 is TGTGCCAGCAATCATGCCGGGGAGCTGTTTTTT.

This clonotype was counted a few times. This rearrangement joins TRBV7-9 to TRBJ2-5; D is possibly TRBD1 (6 bases). V lost 2 bases and J 5 bases, leaving 15 bases between the germline ends. The V gene's germline CDR1 is SEHNR and CDR2 FQNEAQ (reference sequence). The CDR3 contains 15 residues. CDR3 sequence (DNA): TGTGCCAGCAGCTTATCGACGGTTCAGGGGGAGACCCAGTACTTC. This translates into CASSLSTVQGETQYF.

In its sample, this clonotype was seen many times. The genes are TRBV28 and TRBJ2-7, with TRBD1 as a possible D gene (6 bases). CDR1 and CDR2 from the germline V gene are MDHEN and SYDVKM. The CDR3 covers 14 residues. Trimming cost V 10 bases and J 4 bases, with 20 bases left between them. The CDR3 loop reads CATCSGHQPYEQYF. DNA of the CDR3: TGTGCCACCTGTTCGGGACACCAGCCTTACGAGCAGTACTTC.

V gene TRBV5-4 combines with J gene TRBJ1-1; D is unresolved. This CDR3 spans 14 amino acids. Between the trimmed V and J ends, which lost 2 bases and 5 bases, there was a span of 13 bases. CDR1 is SGHNT and CDR2 is YYREEE in the germline V gene (reference sequence). The CDR3 sequence is CASSLGLEWTEAFF. DNA of the CDR3: TGTGCCAGCAGCTTAGGACTGGAGTGGACTGAAGCTTTCTTT. The entire variable domain, with the rest obtained from reference TRBV5-4 and TRBJ1-1, is as follows: ETGVTQSPTHLIKTRGQQVTLRCSSQSGHNTVSWYQQALGQGPQFIFQYYREEENGRGNFPPRFSGLQFPNYSSELNVNALELDDSALYLCASSLGLEWTEAFFGQGTRLTVV.

J is TRBJ2-2 and V is TRBV7-2, with TRBD2 matching over 9 bases. This CDR3 is built from 16 residues. Germline CDR1 and CDR2: SGHTA and FQGNSA. Losses at the gene ends were 4 bases for V and 7 bases for J; bases not matched to a gene: 10. Here the CDR3 reads CASSSGGLAGFGELFF. CDR3 sequence (DNA): TGTGCCAGCAGCTCCGGGGGACTAGCTGGTTTCGGGGAGCTGTTTTTT.

This clonotype has ten or more counts. This rearrangement joins TRBV7-9 to TRBJ1-2; D is uncertain. The CDR3 sequence is 14 residues long. Germline lookup yields CDR1 SEHNR and CDR2 FQNEAQ (reference sequence). The V and J ends lost 6 bases and 0 bases respectively, with 11 bases between them. The CDR3 is CASRDPVSNYGYTF. CDR3 bases: TGTGCCAGCAGGGACCCAGTTTCTAACTATGGCTACACCTTC.

This clonotype was observed a handful of times. The chain joins TRBV2 to TRBJ1-3; maybe TRBD1 (5 bases). Trimming pared 5 bases from V and 2 bases from J, leaving 10 bases between. The CDR3 spans 14 residues. Germline V gene lookup returns CDR1 SNHLY and CDR2 FYNNEI. The CDR3 reads CASSWQGTGNTIYF. The DNA of the CDR3 is TGTGCCAGCAGTTGGCAGGGTACTGGAAACACCATATATTTT.

Only a few counts were recorded for this clonotype. V is TRBV9 and J is TRBJ1-2, with 7 bases that match TRBD1. Losses at the gene ends were 3 bases for V and 2 bases for J; bases not matched to a gene: 16. Germline CDR1 and CDR2: SGDLS and YYNGEE. This CDR3 is built from 18 residues. The CDR3 nucleotides are TGTGCCAGCAGCGGACAATCTGGGACAGTTAGCCAGAACTATGGCTACACCTTC. This gives the protein CASSGQSGTVSQNYGYTF. The full variable domain, its missing parts supplied by reference TRBV9 and TRBJ1-2, is DSGVTQTPKHLITATGQRVTLRCSPRSGDLSVYWYQQSLDQGLQFLIQYYNGEERAKGNILERFSAQQFPDLHSELNLSSLELGDSALYFCASSGQSGTVSQNYGYTFGSGTRLTVV.

The gene calls are TRBV7-6 and TRBJ1-6, with D maybe TRBD1 (6 bases). Per the germline V gene, CDR1 is SGHVS and CDR2 is FNYEAQ. The CDR3 runs to 15 residues. Trimming stripped 1 base from V and 7 bases from J, with 11 bases between. Here the CDR3 DNA reads TGTGCCAGCAGCTTAGGGGGGGGGGCGAATTCACCCCTCCACTTT. Protein: CASSLGGGANSPLHF.

This clonotype was seen many times. The chain employs TRBV2 and TRBJ1-6; D unclear. Germline V gene sequence: CDR1 SNHLY, CDR2 FYNNEI. V lost 4 bases and J lost 10, with 11 bases in between. The CDR3 covers 13 residues. DNA for the CDR3: TGTGCCAGCAGTGGGCCTTGGGGATCACCCCTCCACTTT. It yields the protein CASSGPWGSPLHF.

Only a few counts were recorded for this clonotype. The V call is TRBV5-6, the J call TRBJ2-2, with 11 bases identical to TRBD2. The CDR3 runs 17 residues. V trimming: 1 base; J trimming: 5 bases; junction bases outside the gene matches: 7. The germline CDR1 and CDR2 sequences are SGHDT and YYEEEE. The CDR3 loop is CASSLLAGGHVTGELFF. CDR3 sequence (DNA): TGTGCCAGCAGCTTGCTAGCGGGGGGACACGTTACCGGGGAGCTGTTTTTT.

This clonotype has a handful of counts. The J gene is TRBJ2-2, the V gene TRBV3-1; D remains unclear. The CDR3 covers 11 residues. V was cut by 6 bases and J by 5 bases, with 4 bases left in between. From germline, CDR1 is LGHDT and CDR2 YNNKEL (reference sequence). The CDR3: CASRQTGELFF. CDR3 sequence (DNA): TGTGCCAGCAGACAAACCGGGGAGCTGTTTTTT.

This clonotype appeared many times. The CDR3, as DNA: TGTGCCAGCAGCTTCACTTCGGGACAGTACGAGCAGTACTTC. It is translated as CASSFTSGQYEQYF. V and J are TRBV7-9 and TRBJ2-7; 7 bases align to TRBD1. The CDR3 covers 14 residues. V gave up 3 bases and J gave up 4 bases; unmatched junction bases: 6. Germline V gives CDR1 SEHNR, CDR2 FQNEAQ (reference sequence).

The chain carries TRBV19 and TRBJ2-1; 14 nucleotides line up with TRBD2. The germline CDR1 and CDR2 sequences are LNHDA and SQIVND (reference sequence). With V trimmed by 4 bases and J by 4 bases, 9 bases remained unmatched. The CDR3 runs to 18 residues. CDR3: CASSRRGLAGETYNEQFF. DNA of the CDR3: TGTGCCAGTAGTAGGAGGGGACTAGCGGGAGAGACTTACAATGAGCAGTTCTTC.

This clonotype was counted a few times. The CDR3 region has the DNA TGCGCCAGCAGCTTGGAATGGGGAAATTACTATGGCTACACCTTC. It translates to CASSLEWGNYYGYTF. V gene TRBV5-1 combines with J gene TRBJ1-2; no clear D. The V gene lost 0 bases and the J gene lost 3 bases, with 12 bases spanning the gap. This CDR3 is built from 15 residues. CDR1 and CDR2 (germline): SGHRS, YFSETQ.

This clonotype showed up many times. This chain connects TRBV6-1 to TRBJ2-7; D might be TRBD1 (6 bases). The CDR3 length is 19 residues. The V and J ends lost 5 bases and 2 bases respectively, with 28 bases between them. Germline V gene lookup returns CDR1 MNHNS and CDR2 SASEGT. This CDR3 is CASSRVEGHLLLKPYEQYF. The CDR3, as DNA: TGTGCCAGCAGTCGAGTAGAGGGACACTTATTGCTCAAGCCCTACGAGCAGTACTTC.

This clonotype was seen many times. This chain connects TRBV12-3 or TRBV12-4 to TRBJ1-1; D not certain. V lost 3 bases and J lost 6, with 14 bases in between. The CDR3 has 14 residues. The CDR3 here is CASSLQSGWAEAFF. The CDR3 nucleotides are TGTGCCAGCAGTTTGCAGTCGGGTTGGGCTGAAGCTTTCTTT.

Many counts were recorded for this clonotype. This chain links TRBV11-2 with TRBJ2-3; a possible D gene is TRBD1 (5 bases). This CDR3 is built from 13 residues. V was pared by 2 bases and J by 7 bases, with 10 bases between. CDR1 and CDR2 (germline): SGHAT, FQNNGV. CDR3 in amino acids: CASSLSSGNTQYF. CDR3 in DNA: TGTGCCAGCAGCTTATCCTCAGGGAATACGCAGTATTTT. The full variable domain, completed using reference TRBV11-2 and TRBJ2-3, is EAGVAQSPRYKIIEKRQSVAFWCNPISGHATLYWYQQILGQGPKLLIQFQNNGVVDDSQLPKDRFSAERLKGVDSTLKIQPAKLEDSAVYLCASSLSSGNTQYFGPGTRLTVL.

This clonotype was counted only a few times. The chain is built from TRBV6-5 and TRBJ2-6; D not resolved. Germline lookup yields CDR1 MNHEY and CDR2 SVGAGI. Trimming removed 4 bases from V and 0 bases from J, with 10 bases in between. The CDR3 has 16 residues. Written as DNA, the CDR3 is TGTGCCAGCAGTTCAAAAGGGTCCTCTGGGGCCAACGTCCTGACTTTC. Its translation: CASSSKGSSGANVLTF.

This clonotype was seen many times. The gene calls are TRBV5-1 and TRBJ2-3; 11 nucleotides line up with TRBD2. V was pared by 0 bases and J by 2 bases, with 5 bases of the junction left unmatched. This CDR3 is built from 17 residues. Germline-derived CDR1 and CDR2 are SGHRS and YFSETQ. This CDR3 reads CASSLAKTSGVTDTQYF. The CDR3 DNA reads as TGCGCCAGCAGCTTGGCGAAGACTAGCGGGGTCACAGATACGCAGTATTTT. Full variable domain (remainder filled in from reference TRBV5-1 and TRBJ2-3): KAGVTQTPRYLIKTRGQQVTLSCSPISGHRSVSWYQQTPGQGLQFLFEYFSETQRNKGNFPGRFSGRQFSNSRSEMNVSTLELGDSALYLCASSLAKTSGVTDTQYFGPGTRLTVL.

This clonotype was observed many times. The chain's CDR3 is CASRGPNEKLFF. CDR3 coding DNA: TGTGCCAGTCGGGGTCCTAATGAAAAACTGTTTTTT. J is TRBJ1-4 and V is TRBV12-3 or TRBV12-4; D gene ambiguous. V shed 9 bases and J shed 3 bases, with 8 bases lying between them. The CDR3 covers 12 residues.